This T cell receptor beta chain emerged from a study of T cell responses to AZD1222 COVID-19 vaccine. In the study overall: Researchers grouped second doses given at about 4 or about 12 weeks into one pool.

Generated by immunoSEQ multiplex PCR, the TCRdb table keeps only in-frame clones and is missing some. The sample includes 250,000 or so clones, 93% of them seen just once. Overall study findings and caveats: Baseline antibody screening turned up just a handful of seropositive AZD1222 recipients.

Points on this clone: The antigen is undetermined.

Sequenced material: peripheral blood, taken on day 0 of AZD1222 vaccination. The clonotype was recovered from an adult in good health.

CDR3 in amino acids: CASGENIQYF. The CDR3 nucleotides are TGTGCCAGCGGGGAAAACATTCAGTACTTC. J is TRBJ2-4 and V is TRBV2; no firm D call. The CDR3 has 10 amino acids. Germline V lookup: CDR1 SNHLY, CDR2 FYNNEI. V was pared by 8 bases and J by 5 bases, with 4 bases between.